This T cell receptor beta chain stems from a study of Ad26.COV2.S vaccination and SARS-CoV-2 variants. Findings and limits, study-wide: Vaccinated individuals (as opposed to placebo recipients) had higher spike-specific TCR breadth.

Libraries were prepared by immunoSEQ multiplex PCR; TCRdb keeps only in-frame clonotypes and omits some of them. The sample carries 300,000 to 400,000 clones, about 88% recorded once. Regarding treatment: some 19 received Ad26.COV2.S at low or high dose, single or two shots; five or six received placebo; per-sample allocation not given. Collection of samples fell on day 63 after the first vaccine or placebo injection. Expressing Wuhan-strain SARS-CoV-2 spike, an Ad26 vector served as the vaccine. The CDR3 runs 14 residues. V was pared by 6 bases and J by 6 bases, with 14 bases between. The V gene's germline CDR1 is MDHEN and CDR2 SYDVKM. A remark on this clone: Antigen: not known.

Sequencing used peripheral blood, obtained in a trial of Ad26.COV2.S vaccine versus placebo. The genes are TRBV28 and TRBJ2-2, with D perhaps matching TRBD2 (7 bases). This sequence was found in a person aged 18-60 years who received the Ad26.COV2.S COVID-19 vaccine or a placebo. In nucleotides, the CDR3 is TGTGCCAGCAGCCCAACAGGGAGGGCCGGGGAGCTGTTTTTT. Amino acids: CASSPTGRAGELFF.